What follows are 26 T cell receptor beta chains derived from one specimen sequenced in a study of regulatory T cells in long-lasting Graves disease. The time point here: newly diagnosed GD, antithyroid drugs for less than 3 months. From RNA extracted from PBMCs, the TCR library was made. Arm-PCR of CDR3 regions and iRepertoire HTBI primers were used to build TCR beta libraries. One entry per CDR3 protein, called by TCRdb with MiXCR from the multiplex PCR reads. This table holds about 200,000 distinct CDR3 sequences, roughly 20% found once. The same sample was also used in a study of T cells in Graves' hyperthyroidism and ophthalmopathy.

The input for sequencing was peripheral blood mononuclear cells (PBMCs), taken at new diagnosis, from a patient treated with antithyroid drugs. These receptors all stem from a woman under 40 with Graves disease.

Here the CDR3 reads CSARDKAVPYEQYF. Written as DNA, the CDR3 is TGCAGTGCTAGAGATAAAGCGGTACCCTACGAGCAGTACTTC. This chain joins TRBV20-1 and TRBJ2-7, with TRBD2 as a possible D gene (5 bases). CDR3 length: 14 residues. Trimming cost V 0 bases and J 2 bases, with 11 bases left between them. Per germline, CDR1 DFQATT and CDR2 SNEGSKA (reference sequence).

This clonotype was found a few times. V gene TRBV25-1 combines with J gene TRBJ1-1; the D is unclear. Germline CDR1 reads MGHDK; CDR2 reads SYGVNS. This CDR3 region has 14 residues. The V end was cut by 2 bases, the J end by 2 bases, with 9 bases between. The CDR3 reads CASSERQANTEAFF. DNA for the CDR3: TGTGCCAGCAGTGAACGCCAGGCCAACACTGAAGCTTTCTTT.

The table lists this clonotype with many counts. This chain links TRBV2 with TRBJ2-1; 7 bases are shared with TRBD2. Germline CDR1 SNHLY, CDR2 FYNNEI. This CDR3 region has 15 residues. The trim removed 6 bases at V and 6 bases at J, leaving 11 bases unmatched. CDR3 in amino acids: CASRIEGGPSNEQFF. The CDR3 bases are TGTGCCAGCAGGATAGAGGGAGGGCCTTCCAATGAGCAGTTCTTC.

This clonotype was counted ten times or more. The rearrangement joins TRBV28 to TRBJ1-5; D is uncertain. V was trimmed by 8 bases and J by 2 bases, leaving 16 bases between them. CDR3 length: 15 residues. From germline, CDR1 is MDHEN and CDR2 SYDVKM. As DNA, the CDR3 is TGTGCCAGCGAAGTAGTATTTGAGGGCAATCAGCCCCAGCATTTT. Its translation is CASEVVFEGNQPQHF. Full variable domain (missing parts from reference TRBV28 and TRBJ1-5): DVKVTQSSRYLVKRTGEKVFLECVQDMDHENMFWYRQDPGLGLRLIYFSYDVKMKEKGDIPEGYSVSREKKERFSLILESASTNQTSMYLCASEVVFEGNQPQHFGDGTRLSIL.

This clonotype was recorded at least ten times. CDR3 nucleotides: TGCAGTGCTCCTAGCGGGGGGGCCGGCGGGGAGCTGTTTTTT. Amino acid sequence: CSAPSGGAGGELFF. The J gene is TRBJ2-2, the V gene TRBV20-1; 12 nucleotides line up with TRBD2. This CDR3 is built from 14 residues. The germline V gene encodes CDR1 DFQATT and CDR2 SNEGSKA (reference sequence). Trimming cost V 5 bases and J 7 bases; bases outside gene matches: 5.

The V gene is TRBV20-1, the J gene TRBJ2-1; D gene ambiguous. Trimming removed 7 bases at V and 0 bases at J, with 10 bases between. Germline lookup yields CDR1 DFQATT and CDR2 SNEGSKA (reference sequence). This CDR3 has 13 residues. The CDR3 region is CSERLSSYNEQFF. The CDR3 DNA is TGCAGTGAAAGGCTGAGCTCCTACAATGAGCAGTTCTTC.

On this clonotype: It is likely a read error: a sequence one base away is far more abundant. In DNA form, the CDR3 reads TGTGCCAGCAACTTAAATGGCGGGGGCGAAGAGACCCAGTACTTC. Translating it yields CASNLNGGGEETQYF. V and J are TRBV12-3 or TRBV12-4 and TRBJ2-5, with D possibly TRBD2 on 7 matching bases. V was pared by 7 bases and J by 3 bases, with 18 bases between. The CDR3 is 15 amino acids.

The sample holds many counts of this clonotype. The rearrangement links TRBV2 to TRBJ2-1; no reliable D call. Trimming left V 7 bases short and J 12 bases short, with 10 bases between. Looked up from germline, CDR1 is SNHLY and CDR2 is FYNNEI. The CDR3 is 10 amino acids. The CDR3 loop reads CASKWVRQFF. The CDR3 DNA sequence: TGTGCCAGCAAGTGGGTCAGGCAGTTCTTC.

CDR3 region: CASSFSASGRNEQFF. The CDR3 DNA reads as TGTGCCAGCAGTTTTTCGGCTAGCGGGAGGAATGAGCAGTTCTTC. V usage is TRBV12-3 or TRBV12-4 and J usage is TRBJ2-1; the match to TRBD2 covers 11 bases. V was clipped by 3 bases and J by 7 bases; unmatched bases: 5. The CDR3 loop spans 15 amino acids.

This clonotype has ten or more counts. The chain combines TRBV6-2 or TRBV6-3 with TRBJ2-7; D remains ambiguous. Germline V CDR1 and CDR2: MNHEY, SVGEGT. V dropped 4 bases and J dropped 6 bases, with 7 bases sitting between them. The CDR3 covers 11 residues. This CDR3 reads CASSSTAEQYF. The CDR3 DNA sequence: TGTGCCAGCAGTTCCACGGCCGAGCAGTACTTC.

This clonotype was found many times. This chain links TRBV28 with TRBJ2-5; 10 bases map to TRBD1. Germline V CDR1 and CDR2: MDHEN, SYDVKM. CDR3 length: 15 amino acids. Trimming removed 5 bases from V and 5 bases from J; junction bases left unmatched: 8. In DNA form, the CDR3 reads TGTGCCAGCAGTGAGTCGACAGGGGGCATGGAGACCCAGTACTTC. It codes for CASSESTGGMETQYF. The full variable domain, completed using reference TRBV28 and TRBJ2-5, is DVKVTQSSRYLVKRTGEKVFLECVQDMDHENMFWYRQDPGLGLRLIYFSYDVKMKEKGDIPEGYSVSREKKERFSLILESASTNQTSMYLCASSESTGGMETQYFGPGTRLLVL.

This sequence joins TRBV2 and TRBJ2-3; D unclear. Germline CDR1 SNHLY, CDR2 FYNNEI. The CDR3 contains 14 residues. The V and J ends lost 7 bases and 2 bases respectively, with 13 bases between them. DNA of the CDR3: TGTGCCAGCAAGGTGGACCCAGTCACAGATACGCAGTATTTT. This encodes CASKVDPVTDTQYF.

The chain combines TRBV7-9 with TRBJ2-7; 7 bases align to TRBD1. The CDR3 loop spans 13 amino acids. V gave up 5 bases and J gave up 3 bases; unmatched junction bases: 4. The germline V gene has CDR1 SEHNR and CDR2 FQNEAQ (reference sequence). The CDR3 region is CASSRGQIYEQYF. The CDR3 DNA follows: TGTGCCAGCAGCAGGGGACAGATCTACGAGCAGTACTTC.

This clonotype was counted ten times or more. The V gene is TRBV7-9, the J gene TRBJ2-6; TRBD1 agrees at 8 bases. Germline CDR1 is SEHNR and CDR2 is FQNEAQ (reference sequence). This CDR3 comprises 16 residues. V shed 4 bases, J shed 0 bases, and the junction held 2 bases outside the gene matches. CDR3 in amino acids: CASSWGTGSGANVLTF. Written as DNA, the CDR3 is TGTGCCAGCAGCTGGGGGACAGGCTCTGGGGCCAACGTCCTGACTTTC.

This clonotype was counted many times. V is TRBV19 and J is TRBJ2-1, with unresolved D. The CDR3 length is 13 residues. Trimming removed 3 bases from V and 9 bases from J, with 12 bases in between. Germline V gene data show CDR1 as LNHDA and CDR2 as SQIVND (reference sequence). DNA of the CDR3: TGTGCCAGTAGTATGTCGGGTTTAGGTGAGCAGTTCTTC. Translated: CASSMSGLGEQFF. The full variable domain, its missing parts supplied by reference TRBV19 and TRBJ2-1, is DGGITQSPKYLFRKEGQNVTLSCEQNLNHDAMYWYRQDPGQGLRLIYYSQIVNDFQKGDIAEGYSVSREKKESFPLTVTSAQKNPTAFYLCASSMSGLGEQFFGPGTRLTVL.

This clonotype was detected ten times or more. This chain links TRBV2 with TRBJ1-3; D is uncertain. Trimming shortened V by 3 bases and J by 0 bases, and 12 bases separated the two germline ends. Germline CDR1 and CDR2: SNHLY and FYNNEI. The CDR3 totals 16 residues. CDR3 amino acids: CASSEAQTNSGNTIYF. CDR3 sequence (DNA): TGTGCCAGCAGTGAGGCACAGACAAACTCTGGAAACACCATATATTTT.

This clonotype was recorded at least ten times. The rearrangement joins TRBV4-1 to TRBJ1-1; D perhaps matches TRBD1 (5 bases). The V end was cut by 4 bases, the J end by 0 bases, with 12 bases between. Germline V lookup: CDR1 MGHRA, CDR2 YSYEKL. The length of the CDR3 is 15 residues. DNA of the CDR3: TGCGCCAGCAGCCTGGGACGGACCATGAACACTGAAGCTTTCTTT. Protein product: CASSLGRTMNTEAFF.

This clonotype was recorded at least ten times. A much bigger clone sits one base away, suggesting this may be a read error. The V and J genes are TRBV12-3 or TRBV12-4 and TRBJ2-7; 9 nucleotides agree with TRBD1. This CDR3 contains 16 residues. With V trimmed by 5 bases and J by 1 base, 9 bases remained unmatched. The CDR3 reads CASSPIRGQGSYEQYF. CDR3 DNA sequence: TGTGCCAGCAGTCCCATAAGGGGACAGGGTTCCTACGAGCAGTACTTC.

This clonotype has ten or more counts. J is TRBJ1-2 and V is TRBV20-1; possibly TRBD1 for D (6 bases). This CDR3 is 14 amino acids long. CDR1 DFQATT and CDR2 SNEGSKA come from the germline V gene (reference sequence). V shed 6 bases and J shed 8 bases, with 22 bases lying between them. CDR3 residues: CSASTDWGAQGYTF. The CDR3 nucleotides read TGCAGTGCCAGCACCGATTGGGGGGCTCAGGGCTACACCTTC.

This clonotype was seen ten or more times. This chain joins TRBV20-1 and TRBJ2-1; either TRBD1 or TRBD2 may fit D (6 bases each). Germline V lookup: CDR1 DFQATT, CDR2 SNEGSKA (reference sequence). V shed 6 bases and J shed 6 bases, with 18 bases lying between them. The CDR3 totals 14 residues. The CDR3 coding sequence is TGCAGTGCCGCGCGGGAAGGCAGGGGCAATGAGCAGTTCTTC. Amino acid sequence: CSAAREGRGNEQFF.

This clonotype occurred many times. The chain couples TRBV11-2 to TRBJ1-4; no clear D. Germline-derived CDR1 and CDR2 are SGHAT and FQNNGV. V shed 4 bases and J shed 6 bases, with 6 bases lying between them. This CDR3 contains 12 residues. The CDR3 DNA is TGTGCCAGCAGCTCGACATATGAAAAACTGTTTTTT. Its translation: CASSSTYEKLFF. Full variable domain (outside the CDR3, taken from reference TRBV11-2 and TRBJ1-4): EAGVAQSPRYKIIEKRQSVAFWCNPISGHATLYWYQQILGQGPKLLIQFQNNGVVDDSQLPKDRFSAERLKGVDSTLKIQPAKLEDSAVYLCASSSTYEKLFFGSGTQLSVL.

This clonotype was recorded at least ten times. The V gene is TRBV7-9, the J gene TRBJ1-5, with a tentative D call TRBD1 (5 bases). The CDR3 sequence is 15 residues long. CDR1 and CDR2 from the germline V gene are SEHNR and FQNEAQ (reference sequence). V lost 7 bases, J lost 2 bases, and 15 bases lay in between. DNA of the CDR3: TGTGCCAGCACCTCAACCCTGGGGGGCAATCAGCCCCAGCATTTT. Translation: CASTSTLGGNQPQHF.

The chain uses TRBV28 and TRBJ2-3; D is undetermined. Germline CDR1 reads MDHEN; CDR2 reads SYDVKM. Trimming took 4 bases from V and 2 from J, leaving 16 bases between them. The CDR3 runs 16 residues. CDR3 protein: CASSSDRASLTDTQYF. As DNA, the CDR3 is TGTGCCAGCAGTTCAGATAGGGCTTCCCTCACAGATACGCAGTATTTT.

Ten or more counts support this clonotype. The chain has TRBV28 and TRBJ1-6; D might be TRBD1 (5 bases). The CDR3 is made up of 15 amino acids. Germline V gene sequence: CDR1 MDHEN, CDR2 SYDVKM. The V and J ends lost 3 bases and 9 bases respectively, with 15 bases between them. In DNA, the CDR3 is TGTGCCAGCAGTTTCCCCCGGGGGTTAGGTTCACCCCTCCACTTT. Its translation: CASSFPRGLGSPLHF.

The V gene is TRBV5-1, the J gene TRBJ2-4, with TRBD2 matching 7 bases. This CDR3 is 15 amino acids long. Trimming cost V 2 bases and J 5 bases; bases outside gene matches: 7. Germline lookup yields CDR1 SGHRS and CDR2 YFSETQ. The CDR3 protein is CASSFIAGSQNIQYF. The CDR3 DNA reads TGCGCCAGCAGCTTCATAGCGGGTAGCCAAAACATTCAGTACTTC.

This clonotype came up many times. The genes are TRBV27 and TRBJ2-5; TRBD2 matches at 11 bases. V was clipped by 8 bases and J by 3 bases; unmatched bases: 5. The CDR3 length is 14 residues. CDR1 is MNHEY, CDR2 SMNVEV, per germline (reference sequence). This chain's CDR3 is CASRSGLAEETQYF. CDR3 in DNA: TGTGCCAGCCGATCGGGACTAGCGGAAGAGACCCAGTACTTC.